This passage covers 28 T cell receptor beta chains from one sample sequenced in a study of identical twins. One entry per CDR3 protein results from TCRdb running MiXCR on the 5' RACE reads. This sample has 350,000 to 600,000 distinct CDR3 sequences; 13% to 15% occur once, and the top ten carry 0.4% to 0.55%. The sample was also linked to a second study, of yellow fever vaccine responses in identical twins.

The source material was CD4+ T cells sorted from blood. The receptors were sampled from a woman aged 18-29 years in good health.

This sequence joins TRBV5-1 and TRBJ2-6; no clear D. Trimming shortened V by 0 bases and J by 0 bases, and 4 bases separated the two germline ends. The CDR3 extends over 15 amino acids. Germline V gives CDR1 SGHRS, CDR2 YFSETQ. CDR3 sequence (DNA): TGCGCCAGCAGCTTGGACTTCTCTGGGGCCAACGTCCTGACTTTC. It specifies CASSLDFSGANVLTF.

This clonotype was recorded a few times. In DNA, the CDR3 is TGTGCCAGCAGACGGCAGTTAGGCGATGAGACCCAGTACTTC. As protein: CASRRQLGDETQYF. This rearrangement joins TRBV7-3 to TRBJ2-5; D gene uncertain. CDR3 length: 14 amino acids. CDR1 is SGHTA, CDR2 FQGTGA, per germline. The ends were cut back, 6 bases at V and 5 bases at J, with 16 bases in the middle.

The DNA of the CDR3 is TGCAGTGCTAGAGATGCCCCTAGGGGGCGGAGCTCCTACAATGAGCAGTTCTTC. Protein: CSARDAPRGRSSYNEQFF. V and J are TRBV20-1 and TRBJ2-1; 7 bases are shared with TRBD1. V lost 0 bases to trimming and J lost 0 bases; unmatched junction nucleotides: 11. The CDR3 runs 18 residues. The V gene's germline CDR1 is DFQATT and CDR2 SNEGSKA (reference sequence).

This clonotype was recorded a few times. V gene TRBV9 combines with J gene TRBJ2-1; D is perhaps TRBD1 (5 bases). V was trimmed by 3 bases and J by 4 bases, leaving 14 bases between them. Per germline, CDR1 SGDLS and CDR2 YYNGEE. CDR3 length: 15 residues. The CDR3 nucleotides read TGTGCCAGCAGCGCCCGGCTACAGGCTTACAATGAGCAGTTCTTC. This translates into CASSARLQAYNEQFF.

The chain uses TRBV4-3 and TRBJ2-2; the match to TRBD2 covers 11 bases. This CDR3 is 17 amino acids long. V trimming: 1 base; J trimming: 1 base; junction bases outside the gene matches: 2. Germline CDR1 reads LGHNA; CDR2 reads YSLEER. The CDR3 spells CASSQGTSGRNTGELFF. DNA of the CDR3: TGCGCCAGCAGCCAAGGAACTAGCGGGAGGAACACCGGGGAGCTGTTTTTT.

The chain is built from TRBV3-1 and TRBJ2-1, with D perhaps matching TRBD2 (6 bases). This CDR3 is 13 amino acids long. From germline, CDR1 is LGHDT and CDR2 YNNKEL (reference sequence). V lost 6 bases, J lost 4 bases, and 10 bases lay in between. The CDR3 loop reads CASRYGSYNEQFF. CDR3 coding DNA: TGTGCCAGCAGGTACGGGAGTTACAATGAGCAGTTCTTC.

The chain combines TRBV12-3 or TRBV12-4 with TRBJ2-7; maybe TRBD1 (6 bases). The CDR3 extends over 14 amino acids. Trimming removed 6 bases at V and 3 bases at J, with 15 bases between. The CDR3 sequence is CASSLGKGVYEQYF. In DNA form, the CDR3 reads TGTGCCAGCAGCCTAGGGAAGGGGGTCTACGAGCAGTACTTC.

This clonotype was observed a handful of times. The chain recombines TRBV10-3 with TRBJ2-7; tentatively, D is TRBD1 (5 bases). The ends were cut back, 7 bases at V and 2 bases at J, with 6 bases in the middle. The V gene's germline CDR1 is ENHRY and CDR2 SYGVKD. The CDR3 runs 11 residues. This CDR3 reads CAIMDTYEQYF. CDR3 sequence (DNA): TGTGCCATCATGGACACCTACGAGCAGTACTTC.

In its sample, this clonotype was seen a few times. The chain is built from TRBV4-2 and TRBJ2-5; 7 bases fit TRBD2. In germline, CDR1 is LGHNA, CDR2 YNFKEQ. The CDR3 totals 16 residues. J was trimmed by 2 bases and V by 1 base; bases with no gene match: 7. CDR3 sequence: CASSQANAGEQETQYF. The CDR3 nucleotides read TGTGCCAGCAGCCAAGCTAATGCGGGAGAACAAGAGACCCAGTACTTC.

The rearrangement links TRBV3-1 to TRBJ1-1; D not certain. Germline values: CDR1 LGHDT, CDR2 YNNKEL (reference sequence). The CDR3 has 11 amino acids. Deletions cut 0 bases from V and 8 bases from J, with 4 bases between. CDR3 loop: CASSQELEAFF. The CDR3 DNA follows: TGTGCCAGCAGCCAAGAGTTAGAAGCTTTCTTT. The variable domain in full, with the rest retrieved from reference TRBV3-1 and TRBJ1-1, is DTAVSQTPKYLVTQMGNDKSIKCEQNLGHDTMYWYKQDSKKFLKIMFSYNNKELIINETVPNRFSPKSPDKAHLNLHINSLELGDSAVYFCASSQELEAFFGQGTRLTVV.

This chain connects TRBV23-1 to TRBJ1-5; D gene uncertain. TRBV23-1 is an ORF, and what it does is uncertain. The ends were cut back, 8 bases at V and 9 bases at J, with 8 bases in the middle. The CDR3 extends over 10 amino acids. CDR3 loop: CASPGRPQHF. DNA of the CDR3: TGCGCCAGCCCCGGCCGGCCCCAGCATTTT.

The chain couples TRBV2 to TRBJ2-7, with 7 bases fitting TRBD1. Trimming took 2 bases from V and 2 from J; bases not matched to a gene: 3. Germline CDR1 reads SNHLY; CDR2 reads FYNNEI. This CDR3 spans 14 amino acids. In DNA, the CDR3 is TGTGCCAGCAGTGAAAATCAGGGGGCCTACGAGCAGTACTTC. It specifies CASSENQGAYEQYF.

This clonotype was picked up many times. Written as DNA, the CDR3 is TGCGCCAGCAGCTTGGCGGGGTCTAGCACAGATACGCAGTATTTT. As protein: CASSLAGSSTDTQYF. This rearrangement joins TRBV5-1 to TRBJ2-3; D is possibly TRBD2 (5 bases). The CDR3 spans 15 residues. CDR1 SGHRS and CDR2 YFSETQ come from the germline V gene. The V end was cut by 0 bases, the J end by 0 bases, with 8 bases between. The full variable domain, rest sourced from reference TRBV5-1 and TRBJ2-3, is KAGVTQTPRYLIKTRGQQVTLSCSPISGHRSVSWYQQTPGQGLQFLFEYFSETQRNKGNFPGRFSGRQFSNSRSEMNVSTLELGDSALYLCASSLAGSSTDTQYFGPGTRLTVL.

The V call is TRBV4-1, the J call TRBJ2-7; D uncertain. CDR3 length equals 14 residues. Trimming removed 4 bases from V and 2 bases from J, with 12 bases in between. Looked up from germline, CDR1 is MGHRA and CDR2 is YSYEKL. CDR3 sequence reads: CASSPPGGAYEQYF. The CDR3 DNA sequence: TGCGCCAGCAGCCCTCCCGGTGGGGCCTACGAGCAGTACTTC.

This clonotype was seen a few times. The chain carries TRBV6-1 and TRBJ2-7; TRBD2 matches at 14 bases. The V gene end was trimmed by 5 bases and the J gene end by 5 bases; junction bases not matched to a gene: 8. CDR3 length: 16 residues. Germline V gives CDR1 MNHNS, CDR2 SASEGT. CDR3: CASSRGTSGSIHEQYF. As DNA, the CDR3 is TGTGCCAGCAGTCGCGGGACTAGCGGGAGTATCCACGAGCAGTACTTC.

J is TRBJ2-7 and V is TRBV10-3, with D possibly being TRBD1 (6 bases). The germline gives CDR1 ENHRY, CDR2 SYGVKD. This CDR3 is 14 amino acids long. V dropped 3 bases and J dropped 4 bases, with 13 bases sitting between them. CDR3 loop: CAISDRGRRYEQYF. The CDR3 bases are TGTGCCATCAGTGACAGGGGTAGGAGGTACGAGCAGTACTTC.

CDR3 loop: CASTLTGNYEQYF. The CDR3 DNA follows: TGTGCCAGCACCCTTACAGGGAACTACGAGCAGTACTTC. The chain combines TRBV28 with TRBJ2-7; weak D call: TRBD1 (6 bases). This CDR3 comprises 13 residues. V was clipped by 7 bases and J by 3 bases, with 13 bases between them. CDR1 is MDHEN and CDR2 is SYDVKM in the germline V gene.

This clonotype was detected a few times. V and J are TRBV6-6 and TRBJ2-7; TRBD1 matches 10 bases. Trimming cost V 7 bases and J 8 bases; bases outside gene matches: 5. CDR3 length: 12 residues. The germline CDR1 and CDR2 sequences are MNHNY and SVGAGI (reference sequence). As DNA, the CDR3 is TGTGCCAGCAAAAGGGGACAGGGGAAGCAGTACTTC. Protein: CASKRGQGKQYF.

This chain joins TRBV20-1 and TRBJ2-1, with 7 bases that match TRBD2. The length of the CDR3 is 15 residues. In germline, CDR1 is DFQATT, CDR2 SNEGSKA (reference sequence). Trimming cost V 6 bases and J 8 bases; bases outside gene matches: 16. The CDR3 region has the DNA TGCAGTGCCTTCGAATGGGGGGGAGCCGCGGATGAGCAGTTCTTC. Encoded protein: CSAFEWGGAADEQFF.

The CDR3 here is CASSYSSRQKETQYF. Written as DNA, the CDR3 is TGTGCCAGCAGTTACTCGTCTAGACAAAAAGAGACCCAGTACTTC. The chain is built from TRBV6-2 or TRBV6-3 and TRBJ2-5; D is ambiguous. With 0 bases removed from V and 3 bases from J, the gap between germline ends came to 11 bases. The CDR3 loop spans 15 amino acids. CDR1 is MNHEY and CDR2 is SVGEGT in the germline V gene.

The CDR3 spells CASRLGQAVTYEQYF. CDR3 DNA: TGTGCCAGTAGACTGGGACAGGCGGTAACCTACGAGCAGTACTTC. The chain joins TRBV19 to TRBJ2-7; the match to TRBD1 covers 8 bases. Germline CDR1 and CDR2: LNHDA and SQIVND (reference sequence). J was trimmed by 2 bases and V by 6 bases; bases with no gene match: 9. CDR3 length equals 15 residues.

The genes are TRBV20-1 and TRBJ2-3; 12 bases are shared with TRBD2. Trimming cost V 5 bases and J 4 bases; bases outside gene matches: 4. The CDR3 runs 14 residues. Germline CDR1 reads DFQATT; CDR2 reads SNEGSKA (reference sequence). CDR3 in amino acids: CSAWTSGISDTQYF. The CDR3 DNA is TGCAGTGCTTGGACTAGCGGGATATCAGATACGCAGTATTTT.

The table lists this clonotype with a count of one. The chain has TRBV2 and TRBJ2-5; TRBD1 agrees at 7 bases. The length of the CDR3 is 15 residues. The V gene end was trimmed by 8 bases and the J gene end by 3 bases; junction bases not matched to a gene: 12. Per germline, CDR1 SNHLY and CDR2 FYNNEI. CDR3 in DNA: TGTGCCAGCCCAGAGGGGGCCAGGGATGAAGAGACCCAGTACTTC. Translation gives CASPEGARDEETQYF. Filled out from reference TRBV2 and TRBJ2-5, the complete variable domain reads EPEVTQTPSHQVTQMGQEVILRCVPISNHLYFYWYRQILGQKVEFLVSFYNNEISEKSEIFDDQFSVERPDGSNFTLKIRSTKLEDSAMYFCASPEGARDEETQYFGPGTRLLVL.

The chain combines TRBV5-4 with TRBJ1-2; no clear D gene. There are 13 residues in the CDR3. Germline CDR1 reads SGHNT; CDR2 reads YYREEE (reference sequence). V lost 0 bases and J 4 bases, leaving 7 bases between the germline ends. In DNA form, the CDR3 reads TGTGCCAGCAGCTTGGGGATACTCTATGGCTACACCTTC. This sequence encodes CASSLGILYGYTF.

At least ten counts were recorded for this clonotype. This chain joins TRBV12-3 or TRBV12-4 and TRBJ1-3; no clear D gene. V was cut by 3 bases and J by 8 bases, with 17 bases left in between. CDR3 length: 15 amino acids. The CDR3 sequence is CASSFPRGREDTIYF. The CDR3 DNA follows: TGTGCCAGCAGTTTCCCGAGAGGGAGGGAAGACACCATATATTTT.

This clonotype was seen a few times. The rearrangement uses TRBV7-8 and TRBJ1-1; D gene uncertain. The germline CDR1 and CDR2 sequences are SGHVS and FQNEAQ. V gave up 5 bases and J gave up 0 bases, with 10 bases separating them. The CDR3 spans 14 residues. The CDR3 sequence is CASSGPAVNTEAFF. In DNA form, the CDR3 reads TGTGCCAGCAGCGGGCCGGCGGTGAACACTGAAGCTTTCTTT. Filled out from reference TRBV7-8 and TRBJ1-1, the complete variable domain reads GAGVSQSPRYKVAKRGQDVALRCDPISGHVSLFWYQQALGQGPEFLTYFQNEAQLDKSGLPSDRFFAERPEGSVSTLKIQRTQQEDSAVYLCASSGPAVNTEAFFGQGTRLTVV.

This clonotype has a handful of counts. V is TRBV6-5 and J is TRBJ2-2; TRBD2 matches 12 bases. CDR3 length equals 18 residues. After removal of 2 bases from V and 0 bases from J, the junction contained 4 bases not matched to a gene. The V gene's germline CDR1 is MNHEY and CDR2 SVGAGI. CDR3 amino acids: CASSYLRLAGANTGELFF. CDR3 sequence (DNA): TGTGCCAGCAGTTACCTCCGACTAGCGGGGGCGAACACCGGGGAGCTGTTTTTT.

This chain joins TRBV30 and TRBJ1-4; D gene unclear. CDR3 length: 12 residues. Germline V gene sequence: CDR1 GTSNPN, CDR2 SVGIG (reference sequence). V lost 3 bases, J lost 1 base, and 3 bases lay in between. CDR3 DNA sequence: TGTGCCTGGAGCCGAACTAATGAAAAACTGTTTTTT. Its protein product is CAWSRTNEKLFF.